This T cell receptor (beta chain) was documented in a study of PD-L1 blockade in urothelial cancer. For the study at large: About 85% of the 29 patients were men whose urothelial cancer was bladder-origin.

The V gene's germline CDR1 is MNHEY and CDR2 SMNVEV (reference sequence). Unmatched junction bases numbered 11, after V lost 3 bases and J lost 7 bases. The CDR3 length is 16 residues. Time point in this sample: peripheral blood 6 weeks after treatment start. Profiling relied on immunoSEQ multiplex PCR, and the TCRdb table lists in-frame clones only, not all of them. This table holds about 45,000 clones, around 80% found once. This TCR was recovered from a man aged 55 to 70 with urothelial cancer. This chain joins TRBV27 and TRBJ2-4, with 8 bases lining up with TRBD2. Sequencing was performed on PBMCs, taken around atezolizumab (anti-PD-L1) treatment. The CDR3 region has the DNA TGTGCCAGCAGTTTCGGTGGGGCGGGCGGGGGGAACATTCAGTACTTC. Its protein product is CASSFGGAGGGNIQYF.